Listed here are 32 T cell receptor beta chains from one sample, sequenced in a study of beta chain features in type 1 diabetes. All of the isolated RNA was reverse transcribed, so expressed TCRB transcripts were sequenced. Sequencing was performed with immunoSEQ multiplex PCR; in TCRdb, only in-frame clones are kept and a portion is missing. The table includes hundreds of thousands of clones, over 8.5% detected once. Sequences were obtained from naive CD4+ T cells from blood. The receptors here all came from a woman between 18 and 29 years old in good health.

This clone has only a few counts. This rearrangement joins TRBV18 to TRBJ2-5; 7 bases align to TRBD1. The CDR3 runs 14 residues. Germline CDR1 and CDR2: KGHSH and LQKENI. After removal of 3 bases from V and 3 bases from J, the junction contained 4 bases not matched to a gene. This CDR3 is CASSPRDRKETQYF. In DNA, the CDR3 is TGTGCCAGCTCACCTAGGGACAGAAAAGAGACCCAGTACTTC.

The rearrangement uses TRBV5-6 and TRBJ2-7; D is perhaps TRBD2 (5 bases). The CDR3 covers 14 residues. V gave up 0 bases and J gave up 2 bases, with 9 bases separating them. Germline CDR1 SGHDT, CDR2 YYEEEE. This CDR3 is CASSLAGIAYEQYF. CDR3 bases: TGTGCCAGCAGCTTGGCGGGGATTGCCTACGAGCAGTACTTC.

V and J are TRBV29-1 and TRBJ2-5; D ambiguous. The closer fit of TRBJ2-7 to the DNA end suggests the J call may be wrong. Germline CDR1 and CDR2: SQVTM and ANQGSEA. There are 14 residues in the CDR3. CDR3 DNA sequence: TGCAGCGTCGCTCTGGCAGCGAATTCCTACGAGCAGTACTTC. Amino acids: CSVALAANSYEQYF.

Here the CDR3 reads CASSVQGKAEAFF. CDR3 nucleotide sequence: TGTGCCAGCAGTGTCCAGGGGAAGGCTGAAGCTTTCTTT. The chain couples TRBV2 to TRBJ1-1, with D maybe TRBD1 (6 bases). Germline assignment: CDR1 SNHLY and CDR2 FYNNEI. CDR3 length: 13 residues. V was clipped by 4 bases and J by 6 bases, with 12 bases between them.

This chain joins TRBV30 and TRBJ1-5; D may be TRBD1 (6 bases). Trimming shortened V by 0 bases and J by 0 bases, and 15 bases separated the two germline ends. From germline, CDR1 is GTSNPN and CDR2 SVGIG (reference sequence). The CDR3 is made up of 17 amino acids. CDR3 sequence reads: CAWSVIQGHYSNQPQHF. DNA of the CDR3: TGTGCCTGGAGTGTTATCCAGGGACACTATAGCAATCAGCCCCAGCATTTT.

This clone was seen a handful of times. The chain carries TRBV30 and TRBJ1-2; D not resolved. This CDR3 spans 14 amino acids. Germline CDR1 reads GTSNPN; CDR2 reads SVGIG (reference sequence). Trimming shortened V by 3 bases and J by 7 bases, and 18 bases separated the two germline ends. The CDR3 is CAWSPEVRSGGYTF. The CDR3 DNA follows: TGTGCCTGGAGCCCGGAGGTGCGGTCGGGTGGCTACACCTTC.

J is TRBJ2-3 and V is TRBV19; perhaps TRBD2 as D (6 bases). CDR3 length: 15 residues. Germline values: CDR1 LNHDA, CDR2 SQIVND (reference sequence). Trimming took 4 bases from V and 0 from J, leaving 11 bases between them. The CDR3 protein is CASSRDSTSTDTQYF. DNA for the CDR3: TGTGCCAGTAGTAGGGACTCCACTAGCACAGATACGCAGTATTTT.

The chain couples TRBV7-3 to TRBJ1-1, with a tentative D call TRBD1 (6 bases). CDR1 and CDR2 (germline): SGHTA, FQGTGA. Trimming took 4 bases from V and 11 from J, leaving 17 bases between them. The CDR3 is 13 residues long. The CDR3 spells CASSSTPGRGAFF. CDR3 bases: TGTGCCAGCAGCTCGACTCCTGGCAGGGGTGCTTTCTTT.

V is TRBV5-1 and J is TRBJ2-1, with D possibly TRBD2 on 5 matching bases. The CDR3 runs to 15 residues. Trimming stripped 0 bases from V and 3 bases from J, with 10 bases between. The germline V gene has CDR1 SGHRS and CDR2 YFSETQ. CDR3 nucleotide sequence: TGCGCCAGCAGCTTGGATAATAGCGTCTACAATGAGCAGTTCTTC. The encoded protein is CASSLDNSVYNEQFF.

This clone was picked up a small number of times. This chain uses TRBV19 with TRBJ2-3; TRBD2 is a possible D gene (5 bases). CDR1 is LNHDA, CDR2 SQIVND, per germline (reference sequence). Trimming stripped 7 bases from V and 0 bases from J, with 14 bases between. The CDR3 is 15 residues long. In DNA form, the CDR3 reads TGTGCCAGTACAAGCGGCCATGCTAGCACAGATACGCAGTATTTT. It codes for CASTSGHASTDTQYF.

This clone was seen a handful of times. The CDR3 reads CASSLPGLASNTGELFF. The CDR3 DNA reads TGTGCCAGCAGCCTCCCTGGACTAGCGTCGAACACCGGGGAGCTGTTTTTT. The rearrangement uses TRBV5-6 and TRBJ2-2; the match to TRBD2 covers 9 bases. Germline-derived CDR1 and CDR2 are SGHDT and YYEEEE. Unmatched junction bases numbered 7, after V lost 4 bases and J lost 0 bases. CDR3 length equals 17 residues.

Only a few counts were recorded for this clone. The chain combines TRBV15 with TRBJ2-5, with 7 bases that match TRBD1. TRBJ2-7 explains the end of the DNA better; the J call may be wrong. The CDR3 loop spans 14 amino acids. CDR1 and CDR2 (germline): LNHNV, YYDKDF (reference sequence). The CDR3 spells CATSSFSGGYEQYF. The CDR3 DNA reads TGTGCCACCAGCAGTTTTTCAGGGGGCTACGAGCAGTACTTC.

The J gene is TRBJ1-6, the V gene TRBV9; a weak D match, TRBD1 (5 bases). CDR1 and CDR2 from the germline V gene are SGDLS and YYNGEE. V lost 6 bases, J lost 5 bases, and 15 bases lay in between. The CDR3 totals 15 residues. For the CDR3, the DNA is TGTGCCAGCACCCAAGGGGCTAGAGATAATTCACCCCTCCACTTT. Its protein product is CASTQGARDNSPLHF.

This clone was counted only a few times. This rearrangement joins TRBV11-3 to TRBJ2-2, with TRBD1 matching 7 bases. CDR1 is SGHNT and CDR2 is YENEEA in the germline V gene. The CDR3 spans 15 residues. The trim removed 4 bases at V and 1 base at J, leaving 3 bases unmatched. The CDR3 here is CASSYDRENTGELFF. The CDR3 DNA sequence: TGTGCCAGCAGCTACGACAGGGAGAACACCGGGGAGCTGTTTTTT. Full variable domain (remainder filled in from reference TRBV11-3 and TRBJ2-2): EAGVVQSPRYKIIEKKQPVAFWCNPISGHNTLYWYLQNLGQGPELLIRYENEEAVDDSQLPKDRFSAERLKGVDSTLKIQPAELGDSAVYLCASSYDRENTGELFFGEGSRLTVL.

About this clone itself: It is likely a read error, because the conserved phenylalanine at the end of the CDR3 is missing. No DNA is shown, since the ends of the CDR3 on it are uncertain; the CDR3 is the one TCRdb lists. The rearrangement uses TRBV20-1 and TRBJ1-2; the table's D call, TRBD1, was not checked against the DNA. Germline V lookup: CDR1 DFQATT, CDR2 SNEGSKA (reference sequence). The CDR3 length is 11 residues, termini included. The CDR3 loop is CSATLGRRPIV.

This clone was counted between two and nine times. This chain links TRBV5-6 with TRBJ2-1; 13 positions match TRBD2. The V gene's germline CDR1 is SGHDT and CDR2 YYEEEE. There are 15 residues in the CDR3. The V segment lost 4 bases and the J segment 6 bases; nucleotides outside the gene matches: 4. CDR3 residues: CASSLRLAGGNEQFF. CDR3 DNA: TGTGCCAGCAGCCTCCGACTAGCGGGAGGCAATGAGCAGTTCTTC.

The chain carries TRBV9 and TRBJ2-2; TRBD2 aligns across 7 bases. From germline, CDR1 is SGDLS and CDR2 YYNGEE. Trimming at V came to 1 base and at J to 9 bases, leaving 3 bases not matched to a gene. This CDR3 has 13 residues. CDR3 in DNA: TGTGCCAGCAGCGTACGCGGGGGATGGGAGCTGTTTTTT. Protein sequence: CASSVRGGWELFF.

This clone was observed a handful of times. The chain employs TRBV19 and TRBJ1-3; 7 bases are a match to TRBD1. CDR1 LNHDA and CDR2 SQIVND come from the germline V gene (reference sequence). The length of the CDR3 is 15 residues. Trimming removed 5 bases from V and 0 bases from J; junction bases left unmatched: 4. The CDR3 bases are TGTGCCAGTAGTCGAACAGGGGTCTCTGGAAACACCATATATTTT. Translating gives CASSRTGVSGNTIYF.

This chain uses TRBV21-1 with TRBJ1-4; no DNA check was done on the table's D call, TRBD1. TRBV21-1 has pseudogene status. The CDR3 totals 15 residues. As DNA, the CDR3 is TGTGCCACCAAACAGGGAAACGCAACTAATGAAAAACTGTTTTTT. It translates to CATKQGNATNEKLFF.

This clone was counted between two and nine times. The chain links TRBV5-6 to TRBJ2-7; D gene unclear. The CDR3 totals 12 residues. V gave up 4 bases and J gave up 3 bases, with 8 bases separating them. The germline CDR1 and CDR2 sequences are SGHDT and YYEEEE. CDR3 nucleotides: TGTGCCAGCAGCCTGAGGTACTACGAGCAGTACTTC. It encodes CASSLRYYEQYF.

This clone was observed a handful of times. The chain links TRBV19 to TRBJ2-7, with 8 bases matching TRBD2. The CDR3 runs 16 residues. V was clipped by 3 bases and J by 3 bases; unmatched bases: 10. CDR1 LNHDA and CDR2 SQIVND come from the germline V gene (reference sequence). This CDR3 reads CASSMISSGSLYEQYF. In DNA form, the CDR3 reads TGTGCCAGTAGTATGATATCCAGCGGGAGTCTCTACGAGCAGTACTTC.

This clone was detected ten times or more. In DNA, the CDR3 is TGCAGCGGTCAACAGGGCCCTAATGAAAAACTGTTTTTT. It codes for CSGQQGPNEKLFF. The rearrangement links TRBV29-1 to TRBJ1-4; the D gene is possibly TRBD1 (6 bases). The CDR3 length is 13 residues. Trimming pared 7 bases from V and 3 bases from J, leaving 12 bases between. Germline CDR1 SQVTM, CDR2 ANQGSEA. The whole variable domain, remainder taken from reference TRBV29-1 and TRBJ1-4, is SAVISQKPSRDICQRGTSLTIQCQVDSQVTMMFWYRQQPGQSLTLIATANQGSEATYESGFVIDKFPISRPNLTFSTLTVSNMSPEDSSIYLCSGQQGPNEKLFFGSGTQLSVL.

The chain has TRBV30 and TRBJ1-4; no clear D gene. The ends were cut back, 5 bases at V and 6 bases at J, with 16 bases in the middle. Per germline, CDR1 GTSNPN and CDR2 SVGIG (reference sequence). The CDR3 extends over 14 amino acids. In nucleotides, the CDR3 is TGTGCCTGGGGTGGCGGGGTTCGAGATGAAAAACTGTTTTTT. It translates to CAWGGGVRDEKLFF.

This clone was seen more than once but under ten times. V usage is TRBV6-1 and J usage is TRBJ2-1; 8 bases fit TRBD1. V lost 1 base and J lost 5; bases outside the gene matches: 13. The CDR3 consists of 18 residues. CDR1 is MNHNS and CDR2 is SASEGT in the germline V gene. The CDR3 DNA reads as TGTGCCAGCAGTGAAGTGAGGGGGAGACAGGGGACTCACAATGAGCAGTTCTTC. Translated: CASSEVRGRQGTHNEQFF.

In this sample, this clone turned up many times. The chain recombines TRBV7-9 with TRBJ1-2; D perhaps matches TRBD1 (6 bases). This CDR3 region has 16 residues. Germline CDR1 reads SEHNR; CDR2 reads FQNEAQ (reference sequence). With 0 bases removed from V and 3 bases from J, the gap between germline ends came to 14 bases. The CDR3 loop is CASSLARTGRDYGYTF. For the CDR3, the DNA is TGTGCCAGCAGCTTAGCGCGAACAGGGCGTGACTATGGCTACACCTTC.

This clone has just a few counts. This rearrangement joins TRBV5-5 to TRBJ1-2; 7 positions match TRBD1. Per germline, CDR1 SGHKS and CDR2 YYEKEE (reference sequence). This CDR3 is built from 15 residues. Losses at the gene ends were 1 base for V and 2 bases for J; bases not matched to a gene: 5. The CDR3 is CASSLMRGGNYGYTF. The CDR3 DNA follows: TGTGCCAGCAGCTTGATGCGAGGGGGCAACTATGGCTACACCTTC.

The table lists this clone with a few counts. The CDR3 loop reads CASRAQGNLYEQYF. Here the CDR3 DNA reads TGTGCCAGCAGGGCTCAGGGAAACCTATACGAGCAGTACTTC. The chain carries TRBV6-1 and TRBJ2-7; D might be TRBD1 (5 bases). Germline CDR1 and CDR2: MNHNS and SASEGT. This CDR3 is 14 amino acids long. Trimming cost V 6 bases and J 4 bases, with 16 bases left between them.

The chain recombines TRBV7-8 with TRBJ2-2; D gene unclear. CDR3 length: 13 residues. The germline V gene encodes CDR1 SGHVS and CDR2 FQNEAQ. Trimming left V 1 base short and J 7 bases short, with 7 bases between. The CDR3 DNA is TGTGCCAGCAGCTTAGAATCGGGCGGGGAGCTGTTTTTT. This translates into CASSLESGGELFF. The variable domain in full, with the rest retrieved from reference TRBV7-8 and TRBJ2-2, is GAGVSQSPRYKVAKRGQDVALRCDPISGHVSLFWYQQALGQGPEFLTYFQNEAQLDKSGLPSDRFFAERPEGSVSTLKIQRTQQEDSAVYLCASSLESGGELFFGEGSRLTVL.

V gene TRBV29-1 combines with J gene TRBJ1-5; D unclear. CDR3 length equals 12 residues. Germline values: CDR1 SQVTM, CDR2 ANQGSEA. Trimming took off 7 bases at V and 2 bases at J, with 9 bases between the two ends. As DNA, the CDR3 is TGCAGCGGCCAGACTGGCAATCAGCCCCAGCATTTT. It codes for CSGQTGNQPQHF.

This clone occurred a few times. The V and J genes are TRBV6-6 and TRBJ1-5; 10 bases align to TRBD1. The CDR3 length is 14 residues. The J segment lost 7 bases and the V segment lost 6 bases, leaving 6 bases of the junction unmatched. From germline, CDR1 is MNHNY and CDR2 SVGAGI (reference sequence). CDR3 residues: CASRTGGRGQPQHF. For the CDR3, the DNA is TGTGCCAGCAGGACAGGGGGCCGGGGCCAGCCCCAGCATTTT.

This chain joins TRBV11-1 and TRBJ2-1; D perhaps matches TRBD2 (6 bases). This CDR3 contains 17 residues. V lost 2 bases and J 5 bases, leaving 19 bases between the germline ends. The germline CDR1 and CDR2 sequences are SGHAT and FQDESV (reference sequence). The CDR3 region is CASSLYFVVAADNEQFF. The CDR3 DNA reads TGTGCCAGCAGCTTATATTTCGTCGTAGCGGCGGACAATGAGCAGTTCTTC.

The sample holds a few counts of this clone. This chain joins TRBV30 and TRBJ2-7, with D uncertain. CDR1 is GTSNPN, CDR2 SVGIG, per germline (reference sequence). This CDR3 is built from 16 residues. Trimming shortened V by 0 bases and J by 0 bases, and 15 bases separated the two germline ends. The CDR3 DNA is TGTGCCTGGAGTGTATACGGCGGTCTTAGCTCCTACGAGCAGTACTTC. As protein: CAWSVYGGLSSYEQYF.